This T cell receptor (beta chain) was observed in a study of cytomegalovirus exposure and HLA in healthy donors. Trimming left V 8 bases short and J 2 bases short, with 10 bases between. The CDR3 runs 13 residues. CDR1 is SNHLY, CDR2 FYNNEI, per germline. Concerning this clone itself: The target antigen is unknown.

The PCR ran on 60 Vbeta and 13 Jbeta primers. Libraries were prepared by immunoSEQ multiplex PCR; TCRdb keeps only in-frame clonotypes and omits some of them. This sample has under 250,000 clones, with 65% to 85% found just once. Overall study findings and caveats: The study found most TCR sequences rare, yet found some public TCRs in many donors. As a later analysis showed, a missense DCLRE1C variant was linked to trimming of TCR beta V- and J-genes. There were some V segments, including TRBV6-2 and TRBV6-3, excluded as indistinguishable. Listed as cytomegalovirus-associated were 164 TCR beta chains.

Sequenced material: PBMCs. The V call is TRBV2, the J call TRBJ1-5; the D gene is possibly TRBD1 (6 bases). The receptor comes from a boy under 10 years old in good health and CMV-seronegative. CDR3 sequence: CASGNRGNQPQHF. In DNA form, the CDR3 reads TGTGCCAGCGGAAACAGGGGCAATCAGCCCCAGCATTTT.